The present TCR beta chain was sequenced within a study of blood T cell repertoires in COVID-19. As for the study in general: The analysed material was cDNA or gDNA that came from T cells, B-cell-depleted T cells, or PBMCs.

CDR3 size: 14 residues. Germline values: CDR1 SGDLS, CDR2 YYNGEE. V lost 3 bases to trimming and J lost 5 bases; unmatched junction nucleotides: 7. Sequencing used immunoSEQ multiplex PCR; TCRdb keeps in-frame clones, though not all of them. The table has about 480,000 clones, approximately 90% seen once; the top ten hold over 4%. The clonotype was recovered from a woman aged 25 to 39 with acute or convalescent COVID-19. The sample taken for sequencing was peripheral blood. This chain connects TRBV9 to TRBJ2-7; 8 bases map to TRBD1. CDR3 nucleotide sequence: TGTGCCAGCAGCGCAGTGGACAGGGCCCACGAGCAGTACTTC. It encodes CASSAVDRAHEQYF.